This T cell receptor (beta chain) was obtained from a study of T-cell memory formation after mild COVID-19. Via MiXCR, TCRdb re-called the 5' RACE reads, giving one row per CDR3 protein. The sample has about half a million distinct CDR3 sequences, about 20% seen once. This CDR3 has 14 residues. Germline assignment: CDR1 SGDLS and CDR2 YYNGEE. Trimming removed 3 bases from V and 7 bases from J; junction bases left unmatched: 9. As for this clonotype: The antigen is not known.

Whole-study findings and limits: There was a balanced CD4/CD8 profile in clones contracting day 15 to 85, and later expanders leaned CD4+. In pre-infection memory, a portion of responding clones appeared, which suggested that cross-reactive memory joined.

The sample was PBMCs or a T cell subset sorted from them (not recorded which). This TCR derives from an adult woman who had mild COVID-19 (a few samples of this study predate the infection). Cell type and time point are not known. This chain links TRBV9 with TRBJ1-2; TRBD1 aligns across 7 bases. CDR3 residues: CASSDGDSWLGYTF. The CDR3 bases are TGTGCCAGCAGCGACGGGGACAGCTGGCTTGGCTACACCTTC.